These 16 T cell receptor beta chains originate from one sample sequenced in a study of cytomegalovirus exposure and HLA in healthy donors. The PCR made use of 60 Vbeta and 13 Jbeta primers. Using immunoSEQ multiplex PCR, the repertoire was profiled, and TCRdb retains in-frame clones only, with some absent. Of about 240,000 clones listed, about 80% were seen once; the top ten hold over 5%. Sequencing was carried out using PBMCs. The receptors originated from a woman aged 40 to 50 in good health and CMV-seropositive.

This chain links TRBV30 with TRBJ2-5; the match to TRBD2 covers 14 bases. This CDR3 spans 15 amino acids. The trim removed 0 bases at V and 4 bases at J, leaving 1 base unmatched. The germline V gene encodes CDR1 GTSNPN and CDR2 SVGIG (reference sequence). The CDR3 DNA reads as TGTGCCTGGAGTGTAGGGACTAGCGGGAGAGAGACCCAGTACTTC. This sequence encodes CAWSVGTSGRETQYF.

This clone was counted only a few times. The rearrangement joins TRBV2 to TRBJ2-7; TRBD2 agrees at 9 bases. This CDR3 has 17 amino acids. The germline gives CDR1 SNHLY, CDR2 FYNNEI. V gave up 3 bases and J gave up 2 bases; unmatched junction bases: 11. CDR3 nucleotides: TGTGCCAGCAGTGACCCGACTAGCGGACAAGTAACCTACGAGCAGTACTTC. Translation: CASSDPTSGQVTYEQYF.

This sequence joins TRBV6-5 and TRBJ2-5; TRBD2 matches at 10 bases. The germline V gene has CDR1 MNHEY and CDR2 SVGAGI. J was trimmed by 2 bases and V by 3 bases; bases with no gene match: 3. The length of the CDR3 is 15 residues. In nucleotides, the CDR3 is TGTGCCAGCAGTTATAGCGGGGGGATACAAGAGACCCAGTACTTC. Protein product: CASSYSGGIQETQYF.

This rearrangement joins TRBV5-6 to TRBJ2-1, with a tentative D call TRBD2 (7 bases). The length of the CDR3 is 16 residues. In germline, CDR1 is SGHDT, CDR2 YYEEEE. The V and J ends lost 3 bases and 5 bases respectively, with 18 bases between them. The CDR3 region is CASSWWGGFTHNEQFF. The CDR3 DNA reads TGTGCCAGCAGCTGGTGGGGGGGCTTTACTCACAATGAGCAGTTCTTC.

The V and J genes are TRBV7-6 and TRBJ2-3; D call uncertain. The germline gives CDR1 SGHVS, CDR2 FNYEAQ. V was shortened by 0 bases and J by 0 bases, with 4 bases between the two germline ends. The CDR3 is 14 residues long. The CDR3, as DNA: TGTGCCAGCAGCTTAGCCCGGAGCACAGATACGCAGTATTTT. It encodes CASSLARSTDTQYF. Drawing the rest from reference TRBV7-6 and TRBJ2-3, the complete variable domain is GAGVSQSPRYKVTKRGQDVALRCDPISGHVSLYWYRQALGQGPEFLTYFNYEAQQDKSGLPNDRFSAERPEGSISTLTIQRTEQRDSAMYRCASSLARSTDTQYFGPGTRLTVL.

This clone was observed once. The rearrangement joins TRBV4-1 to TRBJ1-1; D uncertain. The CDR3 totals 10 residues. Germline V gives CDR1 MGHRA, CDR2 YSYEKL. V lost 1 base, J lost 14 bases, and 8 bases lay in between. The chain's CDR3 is CASSQGETFF. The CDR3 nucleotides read TGCGCCAGCAGCCAAGGGGAGACCTTCTTT.

CDR3 in DNA: TGTGCCTGGAGAGAAATCCCGGGACTCCTCAATGAGCAGTTCTTC. It codes for CAWREIPGLLNEQFF. The chain couples TRBV30 to TRBJ2-1; possibly TRBD2 for D (6 bases). Trimming shortened V by 3 bases and J by 6 bases, and 18 bases separated the two germline ends. This CDR3 contains 15 residues. Germline CDR1 reads GTSNPN; CDR2 reads SVGIG (reference sequence).

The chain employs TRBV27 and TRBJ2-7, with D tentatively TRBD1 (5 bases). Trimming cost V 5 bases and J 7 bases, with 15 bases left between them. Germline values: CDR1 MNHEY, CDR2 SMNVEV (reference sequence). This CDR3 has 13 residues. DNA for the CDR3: TGTGCCAGCAGTCCCAGGGTTAAGGGGGAGCAGTACTTC. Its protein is CASSPRVKGEQYF.

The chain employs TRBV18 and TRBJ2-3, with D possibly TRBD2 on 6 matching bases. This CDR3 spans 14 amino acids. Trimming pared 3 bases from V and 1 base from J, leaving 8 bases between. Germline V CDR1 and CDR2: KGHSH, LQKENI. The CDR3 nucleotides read TGTGCCAGCTCACCCACGGGGGGCACAGATACGCAGTATTTT. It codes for CASSPTGGTDTQYF.

CDR3: CASSYWGRADSPLHF. The CDR3 DNA sequence: TGTGCCAGCAGTTACTGGGGCAGGGCTGATTCACCCCTCCACTTT. The chain is built from TRBV6-5 and TRBJ1-6; tentative D call: TRBD1 (5 bases). CDR3 length: 15 residues. Germline V lookup: CDR1 MNHEY, CDR2 SVGAGI. V lost 1 base, J lost 8 bases, and 12 bases lay in between.

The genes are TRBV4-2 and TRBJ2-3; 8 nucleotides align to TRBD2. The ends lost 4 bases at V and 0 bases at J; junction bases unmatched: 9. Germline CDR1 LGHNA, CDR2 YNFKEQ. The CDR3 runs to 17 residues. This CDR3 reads CASSPQTSGTSTDTQYF. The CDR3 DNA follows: TGTGCCAGCAGCCCTCAAACTAGCGGCACAAGCACAGATACGCAGTATTTT.

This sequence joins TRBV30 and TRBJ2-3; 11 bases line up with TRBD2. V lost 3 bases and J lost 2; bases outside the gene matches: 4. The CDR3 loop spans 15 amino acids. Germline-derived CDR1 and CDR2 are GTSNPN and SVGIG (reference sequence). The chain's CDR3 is CAWSRLAGTTDTQYF. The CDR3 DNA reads TGTGCCTGGAGCCGACTAGCGGGGACCACAGATACGCAGTATTTT.

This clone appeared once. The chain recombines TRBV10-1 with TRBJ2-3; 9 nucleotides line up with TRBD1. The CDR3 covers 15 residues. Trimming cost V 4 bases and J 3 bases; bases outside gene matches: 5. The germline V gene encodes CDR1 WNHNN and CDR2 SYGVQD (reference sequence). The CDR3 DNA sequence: TGCGCCAGCAGTGCTGGGACAGGGAGGACAGATACGCAGTATTTT. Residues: CASSAGTGRTDTQYF.

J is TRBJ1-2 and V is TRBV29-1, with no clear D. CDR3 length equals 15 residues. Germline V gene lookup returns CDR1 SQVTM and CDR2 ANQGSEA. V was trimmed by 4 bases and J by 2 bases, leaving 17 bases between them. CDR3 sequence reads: CSVVGPRGSNYGYTF. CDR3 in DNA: TGCAGCGTTGTAGGACCGAGAGGGTCCAACTATGGCTACACCTTC.

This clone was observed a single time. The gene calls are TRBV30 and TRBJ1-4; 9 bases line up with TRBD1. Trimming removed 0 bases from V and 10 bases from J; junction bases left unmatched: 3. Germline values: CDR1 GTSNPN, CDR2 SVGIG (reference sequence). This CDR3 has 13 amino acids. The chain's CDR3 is CAWSVQGAGKLFF. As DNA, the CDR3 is TGTGCCTGGAGTGTACAGGGGGCTGGAAAACTGTTTTTT.

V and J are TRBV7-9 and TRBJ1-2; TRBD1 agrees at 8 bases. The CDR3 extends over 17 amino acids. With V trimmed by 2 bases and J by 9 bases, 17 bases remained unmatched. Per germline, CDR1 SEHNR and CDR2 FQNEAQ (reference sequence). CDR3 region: CASSLPGTGVINNSYTF. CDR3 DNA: TGTGCCAGCAGCTTACCGGGGACAGGCGTAATTAACAACAGCTACACCTTC.